The source of this T cell receptor beta chain is a study of T cells in Graves' hyperthyroidism and ophthalmopathy. This clonotype was detected only a few times. The CDR3 is 14 amino acids. V lost 3 bases and J 1 base, leaving 6 bases between the germline ends. Germline V lookup: CDR1 MDHEN, CDR2 SYDVKM. The definition of stable Graves' hyperthyroidism was no ophthalmopathy progression within 18 months. Amplification of TCR beta CDR3 regions was performed using RNA transcripts as template. HTBI primers drove first-round RT-PCR of the TCR CDR3. Using its own MiXCR run on the multiplex PCR reads, TCRdb lists one record per CDR3 protein. The repertoire consists of 400,000 to 600,000 distinct CDR3 sequences, with around 21% occurring once and the leading ten covering approximately 26%.

What was sequenced was blood. This TCR was recovered from a man aged 18 to 35 with Graves' hyperthyroidism. This chain links TRBV28 with TRBJ2-2; D not resolved. The chain's CDR3 is CASSFRKNTGELFF. The CDR3 DNA reads TGTGCCAGCAGTTTTCGGAAGAACACCGGGGAGCTGTTTTTT.